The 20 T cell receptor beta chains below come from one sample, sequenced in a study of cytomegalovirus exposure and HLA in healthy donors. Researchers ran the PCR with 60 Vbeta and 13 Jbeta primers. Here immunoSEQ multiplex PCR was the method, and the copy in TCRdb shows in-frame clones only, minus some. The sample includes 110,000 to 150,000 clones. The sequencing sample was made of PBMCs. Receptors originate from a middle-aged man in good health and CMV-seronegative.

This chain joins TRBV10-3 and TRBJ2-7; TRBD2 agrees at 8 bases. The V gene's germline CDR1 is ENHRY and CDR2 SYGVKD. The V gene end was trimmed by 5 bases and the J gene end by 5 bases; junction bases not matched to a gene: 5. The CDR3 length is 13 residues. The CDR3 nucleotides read TGTGCCATCAGTACCGGGACTAGTAACGAGCAGTACTTC. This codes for CAISTGTSNEQYF.

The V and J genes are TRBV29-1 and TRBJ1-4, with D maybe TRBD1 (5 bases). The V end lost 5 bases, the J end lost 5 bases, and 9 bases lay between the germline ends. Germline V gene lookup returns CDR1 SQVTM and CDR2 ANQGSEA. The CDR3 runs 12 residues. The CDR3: CSVRNRNEKLFF. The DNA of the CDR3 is TGCAGCGTTAGGAACAGGAATGAAAAACTGTTTTTT.

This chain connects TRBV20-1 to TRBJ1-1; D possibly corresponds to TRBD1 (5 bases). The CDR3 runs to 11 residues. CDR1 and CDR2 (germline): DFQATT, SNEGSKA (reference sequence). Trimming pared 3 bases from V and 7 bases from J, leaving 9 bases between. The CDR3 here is CSARDTGEAFF. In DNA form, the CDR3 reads TGCAGTGCTAGGGACACGGGTGAAGCTTTCTTT.

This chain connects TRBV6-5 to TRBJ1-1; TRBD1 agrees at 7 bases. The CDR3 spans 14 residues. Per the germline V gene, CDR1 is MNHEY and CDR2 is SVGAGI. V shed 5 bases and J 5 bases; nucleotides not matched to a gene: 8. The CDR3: CASSPSSGGTEAFF. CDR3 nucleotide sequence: TGTGCCAGCAGTCCGAGTTCAGGGGGGACTGAAGCTTTCTTT.

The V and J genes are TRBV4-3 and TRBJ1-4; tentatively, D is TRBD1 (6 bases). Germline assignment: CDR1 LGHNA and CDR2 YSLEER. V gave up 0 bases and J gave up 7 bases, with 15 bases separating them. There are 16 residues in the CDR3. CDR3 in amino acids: CASSQDPARGGEKLFF. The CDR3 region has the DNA TGCGCCAGCAGCCAAGATCCGGCCAGAGGGGGTGAAAAACTGTTTTTT.

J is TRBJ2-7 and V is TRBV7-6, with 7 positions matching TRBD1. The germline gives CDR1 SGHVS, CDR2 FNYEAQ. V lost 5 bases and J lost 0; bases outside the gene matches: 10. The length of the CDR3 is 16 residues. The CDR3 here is CASSPLRDRLSYEQYF. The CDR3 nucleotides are TGTGCCAGCAGCCCTCTCCGGGACAGACTCTCCTACGAGCAGTACTTC.

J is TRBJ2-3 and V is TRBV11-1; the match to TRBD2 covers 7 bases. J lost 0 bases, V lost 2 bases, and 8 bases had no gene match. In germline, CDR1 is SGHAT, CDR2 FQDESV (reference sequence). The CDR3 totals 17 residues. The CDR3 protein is CASSLRLAGHSTDTQYF. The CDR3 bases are TGTGCCAGCAGCTTAAGACTAGCAGGGCATAGCACAGATACGCAGTATTTT.

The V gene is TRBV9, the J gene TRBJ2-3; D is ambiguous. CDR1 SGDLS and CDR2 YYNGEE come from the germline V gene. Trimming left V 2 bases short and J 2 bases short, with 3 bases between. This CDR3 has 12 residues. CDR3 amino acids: CASSVNTDTQYF. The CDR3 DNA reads TGTGCCAGCAGCGTTAACACAGATACGCAGTATTTT.

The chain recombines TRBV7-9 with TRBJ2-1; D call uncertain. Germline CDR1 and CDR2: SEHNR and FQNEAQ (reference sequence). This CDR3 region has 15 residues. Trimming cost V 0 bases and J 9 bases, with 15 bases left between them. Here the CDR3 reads CASSLAPGLGGEQFF. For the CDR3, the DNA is TGTGCCAGCAGCTTAGCTCCGGGTCTGGGTGGTGAGCAGTTCTTC.

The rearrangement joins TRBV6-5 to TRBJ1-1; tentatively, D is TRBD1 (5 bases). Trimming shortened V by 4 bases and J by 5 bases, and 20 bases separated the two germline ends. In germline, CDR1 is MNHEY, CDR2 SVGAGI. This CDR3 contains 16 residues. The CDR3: CASSFLRRGGATEAFF. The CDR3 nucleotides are TGTGCCAGCAGTTTTTTACGTCGCGGAGGGGCAACTGAAGCTTTCTTT.

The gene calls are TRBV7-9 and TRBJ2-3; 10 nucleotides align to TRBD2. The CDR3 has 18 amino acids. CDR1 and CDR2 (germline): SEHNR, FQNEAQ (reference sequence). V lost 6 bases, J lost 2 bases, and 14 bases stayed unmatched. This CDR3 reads CASSRYSPGLATTDTQYF. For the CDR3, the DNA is TGTGCCAGCAGTCGCTATAGTCCGGGACTAGCGACCACAGATACGCAGTATTTT.

The CDR3 region is CASRERTGGNQPQHF. In DNA, the CDR3 is TGTGCCAGCAGAGAGAGGACAGGGGGCAATCAGCCCCAGCATTTT. V and J are TRBV2 and TRBJ1-5; 9 bases fit TRBD1. CDR3 length: 15 amino acids. V was pared by 6 bases and J by 2 bases, with 5 bases of the junction left unmatched. Germline-derived CDR1 and CDR2 are SNHLY and FYNNEI.

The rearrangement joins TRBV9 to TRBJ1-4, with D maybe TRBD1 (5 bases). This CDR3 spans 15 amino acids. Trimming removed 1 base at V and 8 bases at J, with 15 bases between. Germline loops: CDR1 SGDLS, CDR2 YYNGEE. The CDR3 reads CASSVRPGLEEKLFF. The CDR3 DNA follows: TGTGCCAGCAGCGTAAGACCGGGACTAGAGGAAAAACTGTTTTTT.

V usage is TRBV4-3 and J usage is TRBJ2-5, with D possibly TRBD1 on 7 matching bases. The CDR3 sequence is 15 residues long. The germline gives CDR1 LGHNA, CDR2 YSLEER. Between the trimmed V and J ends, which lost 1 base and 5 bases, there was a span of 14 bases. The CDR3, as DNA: TGCGCCAGCAGCCAAGGCCAGGGGGGAAGGGAGACCCAGTACTTC. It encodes CASSQGQGGRETQYF.

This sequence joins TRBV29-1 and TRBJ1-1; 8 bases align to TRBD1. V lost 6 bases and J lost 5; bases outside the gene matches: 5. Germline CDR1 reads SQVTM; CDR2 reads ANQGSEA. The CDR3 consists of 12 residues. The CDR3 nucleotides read TGCAGCGTGCGACAGGGGCGAACTGAAGCTTTCTTT. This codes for CSVRQGRTEAFF. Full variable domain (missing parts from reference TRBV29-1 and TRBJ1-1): SAVISQKPSRDICQRGTSLTIQCQVDSQVTMMFWYRQQPGQSLTLIATANQGSEATYESGFVIDKFPISRPNLTFSTLTVSNMSPEDSSIYLCSVRQGRTEAFFGQGTRLTVV.

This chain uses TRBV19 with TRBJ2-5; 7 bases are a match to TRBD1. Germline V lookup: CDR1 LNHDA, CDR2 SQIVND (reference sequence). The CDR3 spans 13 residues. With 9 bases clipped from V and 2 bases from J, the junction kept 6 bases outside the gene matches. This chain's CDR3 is CASGQAKQETQYF. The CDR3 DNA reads TGTGCCAGCGGACAGGCGAAACAAGAGACCCAGTACTTC.

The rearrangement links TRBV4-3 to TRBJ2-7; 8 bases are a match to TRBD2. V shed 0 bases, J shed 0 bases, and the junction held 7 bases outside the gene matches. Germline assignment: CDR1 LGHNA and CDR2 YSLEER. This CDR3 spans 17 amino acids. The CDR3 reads CASSQEAGGTPSYEQYF. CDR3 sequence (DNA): TGCGCCAGCAGCCAAGAGGCGGGGGGAACACCCTCCTACGAGCAGTACTTC.

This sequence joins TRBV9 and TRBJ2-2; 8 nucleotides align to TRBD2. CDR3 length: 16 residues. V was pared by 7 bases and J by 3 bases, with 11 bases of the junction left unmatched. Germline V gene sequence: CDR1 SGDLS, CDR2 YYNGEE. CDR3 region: CASGAVGLGDTGELFF. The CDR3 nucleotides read TGTGCCAGCGGTGCGGTGGGACTAGGGGACACCGGGGAGCTGTTTTTT.

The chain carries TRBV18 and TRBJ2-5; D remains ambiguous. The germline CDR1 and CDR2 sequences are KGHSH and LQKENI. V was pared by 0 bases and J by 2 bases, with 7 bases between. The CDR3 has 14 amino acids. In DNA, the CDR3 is TGTGCCAGCTCACCACCAGACGGGCAAGAGACCCAGTACTTC. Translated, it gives CASSPPDGQETQYF.

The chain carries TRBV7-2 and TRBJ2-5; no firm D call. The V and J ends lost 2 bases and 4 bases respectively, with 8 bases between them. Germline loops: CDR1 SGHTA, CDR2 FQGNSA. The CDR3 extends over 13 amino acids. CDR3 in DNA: TGTGCCAGCAGCTTAAATAATCGAGAGACCCAGTACTTC. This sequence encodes CASSLNNRETQYF.